The T cell receptor (beta chain) under discussion was sequenced for a study of blood T cell repertoires in COVID-19. With V trimmed by 5 bases and J by 2 bases, 4 bases remained unmatched. Germline assignment: CDR1 KGHDR and CDR2 SFDVKD. The CDR3 spans 14 residues. Only in-frame clones appear in the TCRdb table, and some are missing; sequencing was by immunoSEQ multiplex PCR. The sample includes 110,000 or so clones, more than 75% seen only once; the top ten take around 3.5%. The rearrangement links TRBV24-1 to TRBJ2-5; 7 bases are a match to TRBD2. The sequenced sample consisted of peripheral blood. This clonotype was sampled from a man aged 35 to 55 with acute or convalescent COVID-19. In nucleotides, the CDR3 is TGTGCCACCAGTGGCTGGGGGGGACAAGAGACCCAGTACTTC. It codes for CATSGWGGQETQYF.